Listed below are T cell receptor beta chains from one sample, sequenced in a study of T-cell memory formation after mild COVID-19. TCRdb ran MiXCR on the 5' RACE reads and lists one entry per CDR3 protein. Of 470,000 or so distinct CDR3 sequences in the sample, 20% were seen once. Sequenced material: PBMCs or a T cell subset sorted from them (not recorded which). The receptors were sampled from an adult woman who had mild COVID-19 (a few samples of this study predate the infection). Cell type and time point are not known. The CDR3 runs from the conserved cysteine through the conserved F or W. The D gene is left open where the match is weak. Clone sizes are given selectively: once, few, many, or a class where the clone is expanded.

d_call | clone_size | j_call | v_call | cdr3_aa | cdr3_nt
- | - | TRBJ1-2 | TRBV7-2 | CASSLDNLGGYTF | TGTGCCAGCAGCTTAGATAACCTGGGTGGCTACACCTTC
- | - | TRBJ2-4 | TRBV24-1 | CATSMRAPGLPSHIQYF | TGTGCCACCAGTATGAGAGCCCCAGGACTCCCCTCACACATTCAGTACTTC
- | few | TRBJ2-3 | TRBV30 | CAWSVGGGTDTQYF | TGTGCCTGGAGTGTTGGCGGGGGCACAGATACGCAGTATTTT
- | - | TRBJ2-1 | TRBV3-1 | CASSHSLGNEQFF | TGTGCCAGCAGCCACAGCCTAGGCAATGAGCAGTTCTTC
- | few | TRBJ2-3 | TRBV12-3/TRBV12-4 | CASSPMGADTQYF | TGTGCCAGCAGCCCAATGGGGGCAGATACGCAGTATTTT
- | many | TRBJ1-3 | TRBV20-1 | CSAIQSRSGNTIYF | TGCAGTGCTATCCAGTCCCGCTCTGGAAACACCATATATTTT
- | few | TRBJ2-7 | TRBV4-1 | CASSQGPLRSYEQYF | TGCGCCAGCAGCCAAGGTCCCCTCAGGTCCTACGAGCAGTACTTC
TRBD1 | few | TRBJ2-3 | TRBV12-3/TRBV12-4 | CASSLTGGASDTQYF | TGTGCCAGCAGTTTGACAGGGGGCGCATCAGATACGCAGTATTTT
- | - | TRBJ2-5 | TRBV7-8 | CASSFSQGPNLQETQYF | TGTGCCAGCAGCTTCTCACAGGGACCTAACCTACAAGAGACCCAGTACTTC
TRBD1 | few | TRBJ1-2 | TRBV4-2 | CASSPVGQVYGYTF | TGTGCCAGCAGCCCCGTGGGACAGGTCTATGGCTACACCTTC
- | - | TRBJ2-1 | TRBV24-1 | CATSDLMEQFF | TGTGCCACCAGTGATTTGATGGAACAGTTCTTC